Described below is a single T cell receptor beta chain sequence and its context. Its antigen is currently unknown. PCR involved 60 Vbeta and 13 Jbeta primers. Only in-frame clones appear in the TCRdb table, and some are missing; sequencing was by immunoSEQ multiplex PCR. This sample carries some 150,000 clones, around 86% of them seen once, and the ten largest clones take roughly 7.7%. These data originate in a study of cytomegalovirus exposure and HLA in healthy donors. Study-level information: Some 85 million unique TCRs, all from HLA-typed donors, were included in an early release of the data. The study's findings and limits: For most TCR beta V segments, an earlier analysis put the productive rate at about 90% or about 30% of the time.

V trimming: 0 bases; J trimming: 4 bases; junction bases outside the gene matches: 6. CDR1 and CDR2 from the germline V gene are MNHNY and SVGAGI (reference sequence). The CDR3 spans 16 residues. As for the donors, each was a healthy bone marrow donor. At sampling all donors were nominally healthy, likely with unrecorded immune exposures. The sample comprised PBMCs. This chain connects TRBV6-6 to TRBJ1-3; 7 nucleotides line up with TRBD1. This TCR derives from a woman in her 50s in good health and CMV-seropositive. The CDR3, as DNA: TGTGCCAGCAGTTACTCGGGACAGCCTTTAGGAAACACCATATATTTT. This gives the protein CASSYSGQPLGNTIYF.